Listed here are 31 T cell receptor beta chains from one sample, sequenced in a study of T-cell reconstitution after alpha-beta-depleted transplantation in children. Unique molecular identifiers were built into the TCRbeta library. TCRdb called the PCR reads again in MiXCR, with one record for every CDR3 protein. Among hundreds of thousands of distinct CDR3 sequences listed, roughly 17% were seen once. This specimen was PBMCs, mostly from graft donor cells, taken 360 days after TCRalphabeta/CD19-depleted stem cell transplant. All receptors come from a boy in the first two years of life who had a stem cell transplant for Wiskott-Aldrich syndrome, so the T cells may come from the graft donor.

The chain links TRBV6-2 or TRBV6-3 to TRBJ2-7, with TRBD2 matching 7 bases. The V gene's germline CDR1 is MNHEY and CDR2 SVGEGT. The CDR3 runs 15 residues. Trimming took 6 bases from V and 4 from J; bases not matched to a gene: 12. CDR3 amino acids: CASSRTRGNPYEQYF. The CDR3, as DNA: TGTGCCAGCAGCCGGACGCGGGGGAATCCATACGAGCAGTACTTC.

V is TRBV11-2 and J is TRBJ2-7, with TRBD2 matching over 8 bases. The CDR3 is 16 amino acids. Germline V gene sequence: CDR1 SGHAT, CDR2 FQNNGV. With V trimmed by 5 bases and J by 0 bases, 9 bases remained unmatched. CDR3 in DNA: TGTGCCAGCAGCCGAACGAGCAGCGGGAGCTCCTACGAGCAGTACTTC. It translates to CASSRTSSGSSYEQYF.

The sample holds a few counts of this clonotype. The V call is TRBV28, the J call TRBJ1-1; perhaps TRBD1 as D (5 bases). The CDR3 has 16 residues. Germline-derived CDR1 and CDR2 are MDHEN and SYDVKM. V shed 5 bases and J shed 7 bases, with 23 bases lying between them. The CDR3 sequence is CASSPPRDSAESEAFF. CDR3 bases: TGTGCCAGCAGTCCCCCCAGGGACTCCGCTGAGAGTGAAGCTTTCTTT.

This clonotype was counted only a few times. The chain recombines TRBV10-3 with TRBJ2-4; 10 bases line up with TRBD2. Losses at the gene ends were 0 bases for V and 0 bases for J; bases not matched to a gene: 11. The CDR3 spans 20 residues. Germline V CDR1 and CDR2: ENHRY, SYGVKD. CDR3 protein: CAISESPSGSQPLAKNIQYF. The CDR3 nucleotides read TGTGCCATCAGTGAGTCCCCTAGCGGGAGTCAGCCCTTAGCCAAAAACATTCAGTACTTC.

The CDR3 coding sequence is TGCGCCAGCAGCTTGGACGTTGAAGGGCAGGGCGAGCAGTACTTC. Its protein is CASSLDVEGQGEQYF. J is TRBJ2-7 and V is TRBV5-1, with D perhaps matching TRBD1 (5 bases). Germline V gene lookup returns CDR1 SGHRS and CDR2 YFSETQ. The CDR3 runs 15 residues. The ends were cut back, 0 bases at V and 6 bases at J, with 16 bases in the middle.

The gene calls are TRBV12-3 or TRBV12-4 and TRBJ1-1, with a weak D call TRBD1 (6 bases). Trimming pared 5 bases from V and 5 bases from J, leaving 15 bases between. The CDR3 length is 14 residues. In nucleotides, the CDR3 is TGTGCCAGCAGTACCCGGGGGGGGGCGACTGAAGCTTTCTTT. As protein: CASSTRGGATEAFF.

This clonotype was observed a handful of times. The CDR3 sequence is CASSQLGGLSYNEQFF. In DNA, the CDR3 is TGTGCCAGCAGCCAATTAGGAGGACTGTCGTACAATGAGCAGTTCTTC. This chain links TRBV14 with TRBJ2-1; D may be TRBD2 (5 bases). This CDR3 is built from 16 residues. V dropped 2 bases and J dropped 4 bases, with 15 bases sitting between them. In germline, CDR1 is SGHDN, CDR2 FVKESK.

This rearrangement joins TRBV2 to TRBJ2-5; D unresolved. The CDR3 runs to 19 residues. V lost 10 bases and J 1 base, leaving 31 bases between the germline ends. Per the germline V gene, CDR1 is SNHLY and CDR2 is FYNNEI. CDR3 region: CAICLFGVGATRSQETQYF. The CDR3 region has the DNA TGTGCCATCTGTTTATTTGGGGTCGGCGCTACGCGATCCCAAGAGACCCAGTACTTC.

The chain joins TRBV28 to TRBJ2-2; a weak D match, TRBD2 (6 bases). The CDR3 sequence is 16 residues long. Germline-derived CDR1 and CDR2 are MDHEN and SYDVKM. Trimming took off 3 bases at V and 5 bases at J, with 16 bases between the two ends. In nucleotides, the CDR3 is TGTGCCAGCAGTTTCTATGGGACTTTATATACCGGGGAGCTGTTTTTT. Translating gives CASSFYGTLYTGELFF.

The gene calls are TRBV9 and TRBJ2-1; D remains ambiguous. The CDR3 is made up of 19 amino acids. V lost 2 bases to trimming and J lost 2 bases, with 23 bases between them. CDR1 SGDLS and CDR2 YYNGEE come from the germline V gene. The DNA of the CDR3 is TGTGCCAGCAGCGTGGCCCCCCTCCGGACCCGCGGTACCTACAATGAGCAGTTCTTC. Protein product: CASSVAPLRTRGTYNEQFF.

This clonotype was seen a few times. The genes are TRBV4-3 and TRBJ2-2; unclear D gene. The V end was cut by 1 base, the J end by 5 bases, with 11 bases between. Looked up from germline, CDR1 is LGHNA and CDR2 is YSLEER. The CDR3 sequence is 15 residues long. CDR3 nucleotide sequence: TGCGCCAGCAGCCAAGCTAGGGAAGGAACCGGGGAGCTGTTTTTT. Its protein product is CASSQAREGTGELFF.

This clonotype was detected a few times. J is TRBJ1-5 and V is TRBV24-1; 10 bases align to TRBD1. CDR1 and CDR2 from the germline V gene are KGHDR and SFDVKD. The CDR3 covers 16 residues. V was clipped by 10 bases and J by 2 bases; unmatched bases: 10. CDR3: CATDPGTGDGNQPQHF. For the CDR3, the DNA is TGTGCCACAGACCCCGGGACAGGGGATGGCAATCAGCCCCAGCATTTT.

V and J are TRBV11-2 and TRBJ2-3, with D unclear. CDR1 and CDR2 (germline): SGHAT, FQNNGV. The germline V and J ends were trimmed by 4 bases and 4 bases, with 9 bases remaining between them. The CDR3 is 13 residues long. CDR3 amino acids: CASSSRRADTQYF. The CDR3 nucleotides read TGTGCCAGCAGCTCTCGGCGCGCAGATACGCAGTATTTT.

This clonotype was observed a few times. This chain connects TRBV7-9 to TRBJ2-5; D is undetermined. The CDR3 extends over 14 amino acids. CDR1 is SEHNR and CDR2 is FQNEAQ in the germline V gene (reference sequence). Between the trimmed V and J ends, which lost 5 bases and 1 base, there was a span of 11 bases. The CDR3 nucleotides read TGTGCCAGCAGCCGAAGAATACTCCAAGAGACCCAGTACTTC. It yields the protein CASSRRILQETQYF. Drawing the rest from reference TRBV7-9 and TRBJ2-5, the complete variable domain is DTGVSQNPRHKITKRGQNVTFRCDPISEHNRLYWYRQTLGQGPEFLTYFQNEAQLEKSRLLSDRFSAERPKGSFSTLEIQRTEQGDSAMYLCASSRRILQETQYFGPGTRLLVL.

The V call is TRBV5-1, the J call TRBJ1-1; a weak D match, TRBD1 (6 bases). This CDR3 has 13 amino acids. V was pared by 6 bases and J by 1 base, with 10 bases between. In germline, CDR1 is SGHRS, CDR2 YFSETQ. The DNA of the CDR3 is TGCGCCAGCAAATTACAGGGGAACACTGAAGCTTTCTTT. Amino acids: CASKLQGNTEAFF. The variable domain in full, completed from reference TRBV5-1 and TRBJ1-1, reads KAGVTQTPRYLIKTRGQQVTLSCSPISGHRSVSWYQQTPGQGLQFLFEYFSETQRNKGNFPGRFSGRQFSNSRSEMNVSTLELGDSALYLCASKLQGNTEAFFGQGTRLTVV.

This clonotype has only a few counts. The chain employs TRBV20-1 and TRBJ2-7; D is unresolved. V was pared by 3 bases and J by 4 bases, with 10 bases between. This CDR3 comprises 12 residues. In germline, CDR1 is DFQATT, CDR2 SNEGSKA (reference sequence). In DNA, the CDR3 is TGCAGTGCTAGTAACGGCCGGTACGAGCAGTACTTC. This encodes CSASNGRYEQYF.

The gene calls are TRBV20-1 and TRBJ2-2; D unresolved. Germline-derived CDR1 and CDR2 are DFQATT and SNEGSKA (reference sequence). V was clipped by 5 bases and J by 2 bases, with 6 bases between them. This CDR3 region has 12 residues. The DNA of the CDR3 is TGCAGTGCTCAGAAAAACACCGGGGAGCTGTTTTTT. Translation gives CSAQKNTGELFF.

The J gene is TRBJ1-1, the V gene TRBV7-2; perhaps TRBD1 as D (6 bases). Germline V gene sequence: CDR1 SGHTA, CDR2 FQGNSA. The CDR3 length is 11 residues. V was clipped by 1 base and J by 10 bases, with 7 bases between them. Here the CDR3 DNA reads TGTGCCAGCAGCTTAGTGGGGGCAGCTTTCTTT. Translated: CASSLVGAAFF.

The V gene is TRBV4-1, the J gene TRBJ2-1, with 7 bases matching TRBD1. This CDR3 has 15 residues. Germline-derived CDR1 and CDR2 are MGHRA and YSYEKL. Trimming cost V 5 bases and J 1 base; bases outside gene matches: 5. CDR3 DNA sequence: TGCGCCAGCAGCGCAGGGGGTTGGTCCTACAATGAGCAGTTCTTC. Residues: CASSAGGWSYNEQFF.

The chain employs TRBV18 and TRBJ2-3; D possibly corresponds to TRBD1 (6 bases). V was pared by 3 bases and J by 1 base, with 14 bases between. CDR3 size: 16 residues. From germline, CDR1 is KGHSH and CDR2 LQKENI. The CDR3 nucleotides are TGTGCCAGCTCACCCGAACAGGGCCGGGGCACAGATACGCAGTATTTT. It codes for CASSPEQGRGTDTQYF.

This clonotype has just a few counts. The CDR3 coding sequence is TGCGCCAGCAGCTTGTATCATTCCAGGGGGCACGAGCAGTACTTC. Its protein product is CASSLYHSRGHEQYF. The chain carries TRBV5-1 and TRBJ2-7, with TRBD1 matching over 8 bases. V was pared by 1 base and J by 5 bases, with 8 bases of the junction left unmatched. CDR3 length equals 15 residues. In germline, CDR1 is SGHRS, CDR2 YFSETQ.

This chain joins TRBV29-1 and TRBJ2-1, with no clear D. The CDR3 runs to 14 residues. Trimming shortened V by 4 bases and J by 1 base, and 11 bases separated the two germline ends. Germline V CDR1 and CDR2: SQVTM, ANQGSEA. The CDR3, as DNA: TGCAGCGTTGCCTCGGGCTGGTCCTACAATGAGCAGTTCTTC. Encoded protein: CSVASGWSYNEQFF.

This clonotype was detected ten times or more. The chain employs TRBV19 and TRBJ2-5; 7 positions match TRBD1. Germline V gives CDR1 LNHDA, CDR2 SQIVND (reference sequence). The CDR3 is made up of 16 amino acids. Trimming at V came to 5 bases and at J to 4 bases, leaving 13 bases not matched to a gene. The CDR3 DNA sequence: TGTGCCAGTAGTTCAGACAGGGATTTGTACGGAGAGACCCAGTACTTC. Translating it yields CASSSDRDLYGETQYF.

This clonotype came up a few times. The V gene is TRBV12-3 or TRBV12-4, the J gene TRBJ2-1, with D perhaps assigned TRBD1 or TRBD2 (5 bases each). Trimming removed 5 bases from V and 5 bases from J, with 16 bases in between. The CDR3 contains 15 residues. The CDR3: CASSRLRDPHNEQFF. The CDR3 DNA reads as TGTGCCAGCAGTAGGTTAAGGGACCCACACAATGAGCAGTTCTTC.

This clonotype was detected many times. The CDR3 loop reads CASSPPSITGELFF. The DNA of the CDR3 is TGTGCCAGCTCACCACCTAGCATCACCGGGGAGCTGTTTTTT. The chain combines TRBV18 with TRBJ2-2; D is undetermined. Germline CDR1 and CDR2: KGHSH and LQKENI. This CDR3 is built from 14 residues. With 0 bases removed from V and 4 bases from J, the gap between germline ends came to 6 bases. The whole variable domain, filled in from reference TRBV18 and TRBJ2-2, reads NAGVMQNPRHLVRRRGQEARLRCSPMKGHSHVYWYRQLPEEGLKFMVYLQKENIIDESGMPKERFSAEFPKEGPSILRIQQVVRGDSAAYFCASSPPSITGELFFGEGSRLTVL.

The sample holds a few counts of this clonotype. This rearrangement joins TRBV11-2 to TRBJ2-1; the D gene is possibly TRBD2 (6 bases). V lost 5 bases, J lost 4 bases, and 21 bases lay in between. The CDR3 is made up of 17 amino acids. CDR1 SGHAT and CDR2 FQNNGV come from the germline V gene. In nucleotides, the CDR3 is TGTGCCAGCAGCACTCCCCCCGGGCCCGGGGGTTACAATGAGCAGTTCTTC. Translation gives CASSTPPGPGGYNEQFF.

This clonotype was observed a few times. The CDR3 DNA reads as TGTGCCAGCCGGGCGACCTCCCCCATCCCGGTCTACGAGCAGTACTTC. Encoded protein: CASRATSPIPVYEQYF. The chain carries TRBV28 and TRBJ2-7; D is unresolved. V gave up 8 bases and J gave up 3 bases, with 23 bases separating them. This CDR3 region has 16 residues. In germline, CDR1 is MDHEN, CDR2 SYDVKM.

This clonotype has a handful of counts. The chain links TRBV12-3 or TRBV12-4 to TRBJ1-1; weak D call: TRBD1 (6 bases). CDR3 length: 16 amino acids. V lost 2 bases and J 4 bases, leaving 17 bases between the germline ends. This CDR3 reads CASSLLRGRERTEAFF. The CDR3 DNA follows: TGTGCCAGCAGTTTACTCAGGGGTCGCGAACGCACTGAAGCTTTCTTT.

The chain has TRBV30 and TRBJ2-5; D not certain. Between the trimmed V and J ends, which lost 1 base and 2 bases, there was a span of 2 bases. The CDR3 is made up of 11 amino acids. Per the germline V gene, CDR1 is GTSNPN and CDR2 is SVGIG (reference sequence). CDR3 coding DNA: TGTGCCTGGAGTGCTCAAGAGACCCAGTACTTC. Its protein is CAWSAQETQYF.

In this sample, this clonotype turned up a few times. The chain uses TRBV29-1 and TRBJ1-1; weak D call: TRBD1 (6 bases). This CDR3 is built from 14 residues. Germline CDR1 SQVTM, CDR2 ANQGSEA. Trimming stripped 6 bases from V and 3 bases from J, with 17 bases between. CDR3 in amino acids: CSVQRSQGHTEAFF. CDR3 coding DNA: TGCAGCGTGCAAAGATCACAGGGTCACACTGAAGCTTTCTTT. Complete variable domain (other parts from reference TRBV29-1 and TRBJ1-1): SAVISQKPSRDICQRGTSLTIQCQVDSQVTMMFWYRQQPGQSLTLIATANQGSEATYESGFVIDKFPISRPNLTFSTLTVSNMSPEDSSIYLCSVQRSQGHTEAFFGQGTRLTVV.

This clonotype was seen a handful of times. This chain links TRBV10-2 with TRBJ2-7; 8 bases are a match to TRBD2. J was trimmed by 0 bases and V by 4 bases; bases with no gene match: 8. CDR1 WSHSY and CDR2 SAAADI come from the germline V gene. The CDR3 loop spans 16 amino acids. CDR3 loop: CASSASSGSFSYEQYF. CDR3 coding DNA: TGCGCCAGCAGTGCTTCGAGCGGGAGCTTCTCCTACGAGCAGTACTTC.